Following are 8 T cell receptor beta chains from one sample sequenced in a study of metastatic and nonmetastatic thyroid tumors. There were no patients who had received any treatment before thyroid surgery. From the PCR reads, TCRdb re-called clones with MiXCR. Found here are roughly 90,000 clones, about 15% of them singletons; the top ten hold about 3.9%. The source material was blood. Source of these receptors: a female donor with papillary thyroid cancer or a benign thyroid nodule (not recorded which). Some clones in this sample may be carry-over from other donors' samples.

Many counts were recorded for this clone. This chain links TRBV6-1 with TRBJ2-1; 10 bases are a match to TRBD2. Germline V CDR1 and CDR2: MNHNS, SASEGT. Trimming cost V 6 bases and J 7 bases; bases outside gene matches: 9. This CDR3 region has 15 residues. The CDR3 DNA reads as TGTGCCAGCAGAACGAGCGGGGGGGTGGGTAATGAGCAGTTCTTC. It specifies CASRTSGGVGNEQFF.

This clone appeared many times. The chain employs TRBV6-1 and TRBJ1-5; a possible D gene is TRBD1 (6 bases). The CDR3 is 15 amino acids. Deletions cut 5 bases from V and 4 bases from J, with 15 bases between. Germline values: CDR1 MNHNS, CDR2 SASEGT. The CDR3 reads CASSRNGQLNQPQHF. The CDR3, as DNA: TGTGCCAGCAGTCGGAACGGACAGCTTAATCAGCCCCAGCATTTT.

This clone was observed at least ten times. The chain joins TRBV11-2 to TRBJ2-5; 9 bases fit TRBD2. V shed 5 bases and J 1 base; nucleotides not matched to a gene: 2. Germline assignment: CDR1 SGHAT and CDR2 FQNNGV. There are 14 residues in the CDR3. The CDR3 DNA reads as TGTGCCAGCAGCCAAGCGGGGGGCCAAGAGACCCAGTACTTC. This sequence encodes CASSQAGGQETQYF.

The chain couples TRBV20-1 to TRBJ2-1, with D perhaps being TRBD1 or TRBD2 (6 bases each). Trimming left V 0 bases short and J 7 bases short, with 10 bases between. Germline V gene sequence: CDR1 DFQATT, CDR2 SNEGSKA (reference sequence). The CDR3 contains 13 residues. The CDR3 DNA reads TGCAGTGCTAGAGATACAGGGACTAATGAGCAGTTCTTC. This gives the protein CSARDTGTNEQFF.

The gene calls are TRBV2 and TRBJ1-2; D gene uncertain. Germline CDR1 and CDR2: SNHLY and FYNNEI. The CDR3 has 14 amino acids. V lost 4 bases and J 0 bases, leaving 9 bases between the germline ends. The CDR3 spells CASSATLANYGYTF. The CDR3 nucleotides read TGTGCCAGCAGTGCGACCCTGGCTAACTATGGCTACACCTTC.

This clone has just one count. A much larger clone lies one base from this, so it may be a read error. DNA of the CDR3: TGTGCCAGCAGCTTAGCGCGTCCAGAAACAAGAAAAGAGACCCAGTACTTC. Translating gives CASSLARPETRKETQYF. The chain couples TRBV7-6 to TRBJ2-5; D is unclear. Between the trimmed V and J ends, which lost 0 bases and 3 bases, there was a span of 17 bases. CDR3 length: 17 residues. Germline V lookup: CDR1 SGHVS, CDR2 FNYEAQ.

Points on this clone: A read error may explain this, as a much larger clone is one base away. The genes are TRBV5-1 and TRBJ2-2; D is perhaps TRBD2 (5 bases). The CDR3 is 14 residues long. Germline V gene lookup returns CDR1 SGHRS and CDR2 YFSETQ. Trimming left V 1 base short and J 6 bases short, with 10 bases between. CDR3 sequence (DNA): TGCGCCAGCAGCTTGTCCTCTAGCTCCGGGGAGCTGTTTTTT. Translation: CASSLSSSSGELFF. The variable domain in full, completed from reference TRBV5-1 and TRBJ2-2, reads KAGVTQTPRYLIKTRGQQVTLSCSPISGHRSVSWYQQTPGQGLQFLFEYFSETQRNKGNFPGRFSGRQFSNSRSEMNVSTLELGDSALYLCASSLSSSSGELFFGEGSRLTVL.

This clone was seen repeatedly, ten times or more. The chain has TRBV12-3 or TRBV12-4 and TRBJ1-1, with TRBD1 as a possible D gene (6 bases). Trimming took off 4 bases at V and 4 bases at J, with 13 bases between the two ends. This CDR3 contains 14 residues. The CDR3 sequence is CASSSFGQSTEAFF. CDR3 bases: TGTGCCAGCAGTTCGTTCGGACAGAGCACTGAAGCTTTCTTT.